This T cell receptor (beta chain) was observed in a study of control samples from healthy donors and cancer patients. The CDR3 runs to 13 residues. Germline-derived CDR1 and CDR2 are LNHDA and SQIVND (reference sequence). J gave up 5 bases and V 6 bases, and 7 bases lay outside the gene matches. Data came from immunoSEQ multiplex PCR; TCRdb stores just in-frame clones and leaves some out. The sample records roughly 160,000 clones, about 90% being singletons. The receptor comes from a woman between 25 and 40 years old in good health. The chain couples TRBV19 to TRBJ2-7, with 7 positions matching TRBD1. The material sequenced was blood. DNA for the CDR3: TGTGCCAGTAGCGACGACAGGGCCCACGAGCAGTACTTC. Encoded protein: CASSDDRAHEQYF.